These T cell receptor beta chains were read from a single sample in a study of cytomegalovirus exposure and HLA in healthy donors. The table came from immunoSEQ multiplex PCR; TCRdb's copy has only in-frame clones and leaves some out. The repertoire holds tens of thousands of clones, with under 80% as singletons. Specimen: PBMCs. Receptors were obtained from a male donor in good health and CMV-seropositive. Both conserved end residues are part of each CDR3. D genes are given only for firm matches. Part of the rows lack a size; the others show once, few, many or a class for expanded clones.

j_call clone_size d_call v_call cdr3_nt cdr3_aa
TRBJ2-1 once . TRBV4-1 TGCGCCAGCAGCCAAGCGTCTACTCCGAGCTCCTACAATGAGCAGTTCTTC CASSQASTPSSYNEQFF
TRBJ1-5 . . TRBV19 TGTGCCAGTAGTGAGCAGGGGCCCCAGCATTTT CASSEQGPQHF
TRBJ2-2 . TRBD2 TRBV5-1 TGCGCCAGCAGCCTCCCTTCACGGACTAGCGGGAGGTCTTCCCGCACCGGGGAGCTGTTTTTT CASSLPSRTSGRSSRTGELFF
TRBJ2-2 . . TRBV6-1 TGTGCCAGCAGTGTCTTAGGGGGACGGTACACCGGGGAGCTGTTTTTT CASSVLGGRYTGELFF
TRBJ1-3 few . TRBV14 TGTGCCAGCAGCCAAGATTCCTCAGGCTCTGGAAACACCATATATTTT CASSQDSSGSGNTIYF
TRBJ2-6 once . TRBV6-5 TGTGCCAGCAGTTACTCGGGGGCGGGTGGGGCCAACGTCCTGACTTTC CASSYSGAGGANVLTF
TRBJ1-2 . TRBD1 TRBV7-2 TGTGCCAGCAGCTTCGACAGGGAGATCTATGGCTACACCTTC CASSFDREIYGYTF
TRBJ2-1 . TRBD2 TRBV6-4 TGTGCCAGCAGTGAGGGTAGCGGGAGGGCCAATGAGCAGTTCTTC CASSEGSGRANEQFF
TRBJ2-1 once TRBD2 TRBV19 TGTGCCAGTAGTACCATTAAGCGGGGGGGCCACAATGAGCAGTTCTTC CASSTIKRGGHNEQFF
TRBJ2-7 . TRBD1 TRBV7-9 TGTGCCAGCAGCTCGAGGGACAGCCTGGCCTCCTACGAGCAGTACTTC CASSSRDSLASYEQYF
TRBJ2-7 . . TRBV5-6 TGTGCCAGCAGCGGGGACTTAGGCGAGCAGTACTTC CASSGDLGEQYF
TRBJ2-7 . TRBD1 TRBV18 TGTGCCAGCTCACCATCGACAGGGAGACCCTCCTACGAGCAGTACTTC CASSPSTGRPSYEQYF
TRBJ1-1 . . TRBV9 TGTGCCAGCAGCGTACTCTCAGGCAGGGTGGACACTGAAGCTTTCTTT CASSVLSGRVDTEAFF
TRBJ2-1 few . TRBV4-1 TGCGCCAGCAGCCAAGATGAGACTTACAATGAGCAGTTCTTC CASSQDETYNEQFF
TRBJ2-1 . TRBD2 TRBV7-9 TGTGCCAGCAGCATTAGCGGGGGGGCGCCCGGTGAGCAGTTCTTC CASSISGGAPGEQFF
TRBJ2-7 . . TRBV14 TGTGCCAGCAGCCGGTCTCGAGGGGGGGACTCCTACGAGCAGTACTTC CASSRSRGGDSYEQYF
TRBJ2-1 few TRBD2 TRBV5-1 TGCGCCAGCAGTCTTAGCGGGGTCTACAATGAGCAGTTCTTC CASSLSGVYNEQFF
TRBJ2-2 few TRBD2 TRBV19 TGTGCCAGTAGTGAGGCGGGGGGGTCGGCCACCGGGGAGCTGTTTTTT CASSEAGGSATGELFF
TRBJ2-7 . TRBD1 TRBV2 TGTGCCAACAGGGGGCGTTTTACCTACGAGCAGTACTTC CANRGRFTYEQYF
TRBJ1-1 . . TRBV5-1 TGCGCCAGCGGCTTAGCTGTGAACACTGAAGCTTTCTTT CASGLAVNTEAFF
TRBJ2-1 . . TRBV27 TGTGCCAGCAGTTTAGGCCCCAGCTCCTACAATGAGCAGTTCTTC CASSLGPSSYNEQFF
TRBJ2-2 . . TRBV5-4 TGTGCCAGCAGCTTGGGACTTTCTGTGAACACCGGGGAGCTGTTTTTT CASSLGLSVNTGELFF
TRBJ2-1 once TRBD2 TRBV5-4 TGTGCCAGCAGTCCCCCGGGACTAGCGGAGCAGGGAGAGCAGTTCTTC CASSPPGLAEQGEQFF
TRBJ1-4 . . TRBV5-6 TGTGCCAGCAGCTTGGCAGGGAGGCCTAATGAAAAACTGTTTTTT CASSLAGRPNEKLFF
TRBJ2-5 . TRBD1 TRBV18 TGTGCCAGCTCACTCCAATCAGGGGGTAAAGAGACCCAGTACTTC CASSLQSGGKETQYF
TRBJ2-7 . . TRBV10-3 TGTGCCATCAGTGCCAGTCAGGGCCTGGAGCGGGCAAACTCCTACGAGCAGTACTTC CAISASQGLERANSYEQYF
TRBJ1-3 . . TRBV5-1 TGCGCCAGCAGGTTTGAGGGCTCTGGAAACACCATATATTTT CASRFEGSGNTIYF
TRBJ2-6 . . TRBV28 TGTGCCAGCAGTTCGGGGGCTGGGGCCAACGTCCTGACTTTC CASSSGAGANVLTF
TRBJ2-3 . TRBD1 TRBV4-3 TGCGCCAGCAGCCAAGATGGGACAGGGGGCTGGGTGGGCACAGATACGCAGTATTTT CASSQDGTGGWVGTDTQYF
TRBJ1-4 . . TRBV9 TGTGCCAGCAGCGGAGGTCTTAATGAAAAACTGTTTTTT CASSGGLNEKLFF
TRBJ2-7 . . TRBV5-1 TGCGCCAGCAGCTTGGAAGGAGGCCACGAGCAGTACTTC CASSLEGGHEQYF
TRBJ1-2 . . TRBV7-9 TGTTCCAGCAGCCTAATTTCAAACGGCTACACCTTC CSSSLISNGYTF
TRBJ2-7 . TRBD1 TRBV6-1 TGTGCCAGTGAGACAGGGTTAGGGAACGAGCAGTACTTC CASETGLGNEQYF
TRBJ2-3 few . TRBV4-2 TGTGCCAGCAGCCAAGATTGGAGGTGGCAGTATTTT CASSQDWRWQYF
TRBJ2-1 . . TRBV29-1 TGCAGCGTTGCTATTCAGGGGAATCATGAGCAGTTCTTC CSVAIQGNHEQFF
TRBJ2-2 once TRBD1 TRBV4-2 TGTGCCAGCAGCCATGAACCCGGGACAGCGAACACCGGGGAGCTGTTTTTT CASSHEPGTANTGELFF
TRBJ1-3 . . TRBV7-2 TGTGCCAGCAGCTTAATTGGACAGCCTGGAAACACCATATATTTT CASSLIGQPGNTIYF
TRBJ1-1 few . TRBV28 TGTGCCAGCAGTTGGACAGTGAACACTGAAGCTTTCTTT CASSWTVNTEAFF
TRBJ2-1 few TRBD2 TRBV7-8 TGTGCCAGCAGCTTAGCGCGCGGGAGAGGGTTTTACAATGAGCAGTTCTTC CASSLARGRGFYNEQFF
TRBJ1-2 . TRBD1 TRBV11-2 TGTGCCAGCAGCGATTACAGGGGGCGCTTCTATGGCTACACCTTC CASSDYRGRFYGYTF
TRBJ2-5 . TRBD2 TRBV18 TGTGCCAGCTCACCAGAAACTAGCGGGAGGGTAGAGACCCAGTACTTC CASSPETSGRVETQYF
TRBJ1-1 . . TRBV13 TGTGCCAGCAGCTTAACCCGACAAGATAGTGAAGCTTTCTTT CASSLTRQDSEAFF
TRBJ1-1 few . TRBV6-5 TGTGCCAGCAGTTACTCCGCGGGGAGGACTGAAGCTTTCTTT CASSYSAGRTEAFF
TRBJ2-5 . . TRBV6-5 TGTGCCTCCAGGAGGTCTAGTCACGTCGAGACCCAGTACTTC CASRRSSHVETQYF
TRBJ1-1 . TRBD1 TRBV6-6 TGTGCCAGCACCGCGACAGGGGGCATCACTGAAGCTTTCTTT CASTATGGITEAFF
TRBJ2-3 . . TRBV11-2 TGTGCCAGCAGCTTAAGAAGGAGGCGGGACACAGATACGCAGTATTTT CASSLRRRRDTDTQYF
TRBJ2-1 . . TRBV12-5 TGTGCTAGTGGTTTGGGCGTCGGCTCCTACAATGAGCAGTTCTTC CASGLGVGSYNEQFF
TRBJ1-6 few . TRBV13 TGTGCCAGCAGCTTAGGGCACTATTATAATTCACCCCTCCACTTT CASSLGHYYNSPLHF
TRBJ2-5 . . TRBV5-4 TGTGCCAGCAGTCCAGGCAACGGGGAGGCCCAGTACTTC CASSPGNGEAQYF
TRBJ1-1 . . TRBV6-6 TGTGCCAGCAGTTCAACAGGCCGGGCGACTGAAGCTTTCTTT CASSSTGRATEAFF
TRBJ1-2 . TRBD1 TRBV5-4 TGTGCCAGCAGCCTTGGACAGGAGGGGTTAGGTGGCTACACCTTC CASSLGQEGLGGYTF
TRBJ2-3 . TRBD1 TRBV7-9 TGTGCCAGCAGCATCGGGACAGGGAGTGCAGATACGCAGTATTTT CASSIGTGSADTQYF
TRBJ2-3 few . TRBV7-9 TGTTCCACCCATTCCGGCGGGATTCTGTATTTT CSTHSGGILYF
TRBJ2-2 . TRBD2 TRBV30 TGTGCCTGGCGGAGTAGCGGGGAGGGCGGGGAGCTGTTTTTT CAWRSSGEGGELFF
TRBJ1-1 . TRBD1 TRBV28 TGTGCCAGCAAACTACCAGGGACAGGGAACACTGAAGCTTTCTTT CASKLPGTGNTEAFF
TRBJ2-2 . . TRBV12-5 TGTGCTAGTGGTTTGCTAGCTGGGGAGCTGTTTTTT CASGLLAGELFF
TRBJ2-1 . . TRBV7-9 TGTGCCAGCAGCTTAGGACTTCCCAATGAGCAGTTCTTC CASSLGLPNEQFF
TRBJ1-1 once . TRBV7-9 TGTTCCAGCAGACCCCAGGCGGGGAACACTGAAGCTTTCTTT CSSRPQAGNTEAFF
TRBJ2-1 . . TRBV4-1 TGCGCCAGCAGCCAAGACCCAGGGACTTTGTCTTTGAATGAGCAGTTCTTC CASSQDPGTLSLNEQFF
TRBJ2-3 . TRBD2 TRBV25-1 TGTGCCAGCAGTGAAGCACTAGCGGGAGGGAATTGGGATACGCAGTATTTT CASSEALAGGNWDTQYF